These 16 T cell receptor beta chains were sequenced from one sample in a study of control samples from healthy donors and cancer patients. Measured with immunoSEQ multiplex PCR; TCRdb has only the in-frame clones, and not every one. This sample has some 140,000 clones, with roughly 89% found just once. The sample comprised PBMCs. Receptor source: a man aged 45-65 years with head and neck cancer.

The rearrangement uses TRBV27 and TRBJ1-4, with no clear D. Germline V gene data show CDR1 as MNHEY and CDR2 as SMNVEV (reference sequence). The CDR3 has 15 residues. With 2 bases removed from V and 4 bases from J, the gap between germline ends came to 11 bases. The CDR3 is CASSLGWGINEKLFF. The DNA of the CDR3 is TGTGCCAGCAGTTTAGGGTGGGGAATTAATGAAAAACTGTTTTTT.

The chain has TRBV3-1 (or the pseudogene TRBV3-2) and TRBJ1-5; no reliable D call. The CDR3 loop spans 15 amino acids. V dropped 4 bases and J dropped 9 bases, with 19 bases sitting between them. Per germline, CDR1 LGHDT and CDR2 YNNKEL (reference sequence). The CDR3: CASSPQGLVPGPQHF. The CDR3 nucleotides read TGTGCCAGCAGCCCCCAAGGTCTCGTCCCGGGGCCCCAGCATTTT.

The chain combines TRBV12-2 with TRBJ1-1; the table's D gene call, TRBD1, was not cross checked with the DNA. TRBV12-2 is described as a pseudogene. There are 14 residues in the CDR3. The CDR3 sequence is CASRLGQGDTEAFF. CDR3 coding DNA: TGTGCAAGTCGCTTAGGGCAGGGGGACACTGAAGCTTTCTTT.

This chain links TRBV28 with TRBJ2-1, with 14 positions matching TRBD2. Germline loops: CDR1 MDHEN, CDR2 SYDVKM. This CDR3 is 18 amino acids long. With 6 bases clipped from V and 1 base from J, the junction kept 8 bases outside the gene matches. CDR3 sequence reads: CASSTGTSGGGSYNEQFF. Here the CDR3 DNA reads TGTGCCAGCAGCACCGGGACTAGCGGGGGTGGGTCCTACAATGAGCAGTTCTTC. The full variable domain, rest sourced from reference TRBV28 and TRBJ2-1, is DVKVTQSSRYLVKRTGEKVFLECVQDMDHENMFWYRQDPGLGLRLIYFSYDVKMKEKGDIPEGYSVSREKKERFSLILESASTNQTSMYLCASSTGTSGGGSYNEQFFGPGTRLTVL.

The CDR3 spells CRAGLNTEAFF. In DNA, the CDR3 is TGCAGGGCAGGGTTGAACACTGAAGCTTTCTTT. The rearrangement joins TRBV20-1 to TRBJ1-1; D is possibly TRBD1 (5 bases). CDR1 is DFQATT and CDR2 is SNEGSKA in the germline V gene (reference sequence). The CDR3 runs to 11 residues.

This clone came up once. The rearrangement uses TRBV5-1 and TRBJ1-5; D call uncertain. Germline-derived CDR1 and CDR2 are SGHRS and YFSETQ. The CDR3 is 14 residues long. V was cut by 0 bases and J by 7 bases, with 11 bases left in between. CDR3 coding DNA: TGCGCCAGCAGCTTGGCCTCAGGAGGACAGCCCCAGCATTTT. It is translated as CASSLASGGQPQHF.

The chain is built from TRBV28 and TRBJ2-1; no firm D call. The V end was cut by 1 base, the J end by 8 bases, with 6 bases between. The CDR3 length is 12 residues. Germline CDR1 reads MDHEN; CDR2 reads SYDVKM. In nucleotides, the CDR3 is TGTGCCAGCAGTTTATTGGCAGATGAGCAGTTCTTC. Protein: CASSLLADEQFF. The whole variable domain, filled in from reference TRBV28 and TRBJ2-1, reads DVKVTQSSRYLVKRTGEKVFLECVQDMDHENMFWYRQDPGLGLRLIYFSYDVKMKEKGDIPEGYSVSREKKERFSLILESASTNQTSMYLCASSLLADEQFFGPGTRLTVL.

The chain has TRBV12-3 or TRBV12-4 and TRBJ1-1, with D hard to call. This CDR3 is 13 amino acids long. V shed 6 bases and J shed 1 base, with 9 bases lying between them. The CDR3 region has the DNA TGTGCCAGCAGGGTCGAGGGGAACACTGAAGCTTTCTTT. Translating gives CASRVEGNTEAFF.

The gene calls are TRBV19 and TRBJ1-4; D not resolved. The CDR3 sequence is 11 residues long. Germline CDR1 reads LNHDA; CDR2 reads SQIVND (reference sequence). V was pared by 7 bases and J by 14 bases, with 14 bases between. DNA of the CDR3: TGTGCCAGTACCGACCGAATCAGCCTGTTTTTT. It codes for CASTDRISLFF.

CDR3 sequence: CASSQGSSYNEQFF. CDR3 coding DNA: TGTGCCAGTAGTCAGGGGAGCTCCTACAATGAGCAGTTCTTC. The chain links TRBV19 to TRBJ2-1; maybe TRBD1 (6 bases). Germline CDR1 LNHDA, CDR2 SQIVND (reference sequence). The V gene lost 5 bases and the J gene lost 0 bases, with 8 bases spanning the gap. This CDR3 comprises 14 residues.

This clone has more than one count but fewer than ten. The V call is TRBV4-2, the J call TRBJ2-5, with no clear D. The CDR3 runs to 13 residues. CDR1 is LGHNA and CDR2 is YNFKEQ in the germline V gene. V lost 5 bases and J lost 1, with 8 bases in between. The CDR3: CASSSGFQETQYF. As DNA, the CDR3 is TGTGCCAGCAGCTCCGGGTTCCAAGAGACCCAGTACTTC.

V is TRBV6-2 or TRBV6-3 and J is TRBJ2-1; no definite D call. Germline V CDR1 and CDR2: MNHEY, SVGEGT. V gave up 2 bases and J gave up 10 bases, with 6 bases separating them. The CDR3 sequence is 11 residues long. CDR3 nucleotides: TGTGCCAGCAGTTACGGGCCCGAGCAGTTCTTC. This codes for CASSYGPEQFF.

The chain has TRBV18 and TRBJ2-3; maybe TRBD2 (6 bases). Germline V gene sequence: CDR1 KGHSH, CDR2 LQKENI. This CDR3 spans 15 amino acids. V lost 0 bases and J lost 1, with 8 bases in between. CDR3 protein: CASSPPASGTDTQYF. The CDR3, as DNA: TGTGCCAGCTCACCACCGGCTAGCGGCACAGATACGCAGTATTTT.

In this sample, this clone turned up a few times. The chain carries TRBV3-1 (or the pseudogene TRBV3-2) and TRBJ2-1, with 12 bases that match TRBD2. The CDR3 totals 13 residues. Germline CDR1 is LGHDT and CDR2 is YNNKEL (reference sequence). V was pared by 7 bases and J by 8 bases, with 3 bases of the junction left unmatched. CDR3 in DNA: TGTGCCAGCATGGCTAGCGGGGGGGATGAGCAGTTCTTC. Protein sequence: CASMASGGDEQFF.

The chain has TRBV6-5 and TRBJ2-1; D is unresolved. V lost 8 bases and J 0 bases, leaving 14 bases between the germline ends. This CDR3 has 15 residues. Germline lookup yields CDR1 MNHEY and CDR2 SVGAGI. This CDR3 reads CASAWSLSSYNEQFF. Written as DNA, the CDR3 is TGTGCCAGCGCCTGGTCTCTTAGCTCCTACAATGAGCAGTTCTTC.

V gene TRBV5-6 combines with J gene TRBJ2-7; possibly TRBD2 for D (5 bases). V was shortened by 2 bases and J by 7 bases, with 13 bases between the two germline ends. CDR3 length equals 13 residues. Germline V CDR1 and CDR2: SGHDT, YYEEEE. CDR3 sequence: CASSLGPPGEQYF. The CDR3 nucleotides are TGTGCCAGCAGCTTAGGACCCCCGGGGGAGCAGTACTTC.